This TCR beta chain was sequenced for a study of T cell responses to AZD1222 COVID-19 vaccine (dated by TCRdb to 2020 to 2022). Background on the whole study: AZD1222 recipients whose second dose came at about 4 weeks and those whose second dose came at about 12 weeks were combined into one group, since spike-specific TCR depth and breadth did not differ between the two schedules. Trial participants were enrolled by age into 18-55, 56-69 and 70-plus year subgroups, with 148, 28 and 57 TCR-sequenced participants respectively. TCR sequencing was performed for 230 to 250 trial participants, of whom about 200 were given two doses of AZD1222 and approximately 26 were given two doses of MenACWY control vaccine. Results and caveats for the whole study, not just this receptor: Because no day 14 peak-response samples were available, the repertoires could be characterized only after the peak T cell response. Participants were mostly white British and included more females than males, and it was suggested by the authors that clonal diversity may have been underestimated. Spike-specific TCR breadth and depth rose significantly after two AZD1222 doses compared with day 0 and with MenACWY recipients. Vaccine-associated CD4 TCRs spanned the whole spike protein, with dominant responses in regions 160-218 and 743-854. In the small 56-69-year group, the increase in depth fell short of significance, most likely because of low power. Epitopes outside the regions mutated in the B.1.351 and B.1.1.7 variants were reportedly recognized by nearly half of the unique spike-specific TCRs. Conclusions about previously exposed vaccinees are limited, since just five to seven AZD1222 recipients were seropositive for SARS-CoV-2 at baseline.

Points on this clone: It lacks a known antigen. The record has no base qualities; no much larger clone is one base away.

The time point label, as the study defines it: baseline before first vaccination. Vaccinee samples came from UK trials COV001 and COV002, including a single-blind randomized controlled phase 2/3 trial of AZD1222 (ChAdOx1 nCoV-19) in healthy adults. Trial participant PBMC samples were collected at day 0 and day 28 after the second dose for TCRbeta chain sequencing. The CDR3 regions of human TCRbeta chains were subjected to immunosequencing. In the authors' own workflow: Repertoire TCRs were matched against a reference library of SARS-CoV-2-specific TCRs generated with the MIRA antigen-specificity platform. Breadth was defined as the fraction of unique TCRs that were SARS-CoV-2-associated. Depth was defined as the fraction of total T cells that were SARS-CoV-2-associated. Using the MIRA data, every spike-specific TCR was mapped to the spike region that the TCR reacted to and assigned to either a CD4 or a CD8 class. Log10-transformed breadth and depth values were compared by one-way ANOVA with Sidak's multiple comparisons tests. TCRdb stores this immuneACCESS table with in-frame sequences only. Part of the clones is absent; in the studies checked, under half of the shortfall reflects unresolved V genes, and no reason is known for the rest. That table gives V, J and clone size, and the DNA gave D and trimming. Present in this sample are 90,000 to 110,000 clones, about 80% of which were seen just once. Of the sample, 4.5% to 6% is held by the ten largest clones.

Sequences were derived from peripheral blood, sampled on day 0 of AZD1222 vaccination. The receptor was isolated from an adult in good health.

The DNA sequence is given as TGTGCCAGCAGCCAAACCCAGGGGGCCTTGGACACCGGGGAGCTGTTTTTT. It encodes CASSQTQGALDTGELFF. The chain is encoded by TRBV5-4 joined to TRBJ2-2; 8 bases in between match TRBD1. Counted from cysteine to phenylalanine, this CDR3 has 17 amino acids. Only CDR3 DNA remains: 51 bases, in frame from the first base. Trimming accounts for 4 bases at V and 3 bases at J, while the number of junction bases matched to no gene is 11. The germline V gene (reference sequence) sets CDR1 to SGHNT and CDR2 to YYREEE. The variable domain in full, with residues beyond the CDR3 obtained from the reference TRBV5-4 and TRBJ2-2 genes, is ETGVTQSPTHLIKTRGQQVTLRCSSQSGHNTVSWYQQALGQGPQFIFQYYREEENGRGNFPPRFSGLQFPNYSSELNVNALELDDSALYLCASSQTQGALDTGELFFGEGSRLTVL.